The 27 T cell receptor beta chains reported below all come from one sample, sequenced in a study of long-term antiretroviral therapy in people with HIV (dated by TCRdb to between 2020 and 2023). The immunoSEQ hsTCRB v3.0 assay was used at survey level resolution to sequence the TRB variable region. Sourced from immuneACCESS, this table was stored by TCRdb with only in-frame sequences that have V and J called. A share of the clones is absent; for the studies checked, an unresolved V gene accounts for under half, and the remainder has no known explanation. The sample profile shows 8,500 to 10,000 clones; approximately 80% of them were found once. Jointly, the top ten make up over 11% of the sample. The specimen was unsorted PBMCs, collected 0.4 years before starting antiretroviral therapy. These TCRs come from a man younger than 40 with HIV.

The gene calls are TRBV10-3 and TRBJ1-2; tentatively, D is TRBD1 (5 bases). V gave up 1 base and J gave up 5 bases, with 14 bases separating them. Germline values: CDR1 ENHRY, CDR2 SYGVKD. The length of the CDR3 is 15 residues. The CDR3 bases are TGTGCCATCAGTGAGTTAGGGACCGCCGGTTATGGCTACACCTTC. Amino acids: CAISELGTAGYGYTF.

The gene calls are TRBV25-1 and TRBJ1-3; D gene ambiguous. The germline gives CDR1 MGHDK, CDR2 SYGVNS. This CDR3 contains 15 residues. Between the trimmed V and J ends, which lost 0 bases and 0 bases, there was a span of 6 bases. The CDR3 sequence is CASSEYGSSGNTIYF. The CDR3 coding sequence is TGTGCCAGCAGTGAATACGGCAGCTCTGGAAACACCATATATTTT. Full variable domain (remainder filled in from reference TRBV25-1 and TRBJ1-3): EADIYQTPRYLVIGTGKKITLECSQTMGHDKMYWYQQDPGMELHLIHYSYGVNSTEKGDLSSESTVSRIRTEHFPLTLESARPSHTSQYLCASSEYGSSGNTIYFGEGSWLTVV.

The chain recombines TRBV7-9 with TRBJ1-2, with TRBD1 as a possible D gene (5 bases). The ends were cut back, 4 bases at V and 3 bases at J, with 12 bases in the middle. This CDR3 is built from 14 residues. Germline V lookup: CDR1 SEHNR, CDR2 FQNEAQ (reference sequence). CDR3 sequence (DNA): TGTGCCAGCAGCTCAACGGGGACCCACTATGGCTACACCTTC. As protein: CASSSTGTHYGYTF.

This chain joins TRBV18 and TRBJ1-4; D call uncertain. From germline, CDR1 is KGHSH and CDR2 LQKENI. The CDR3 loop spans 13 amino acids. Trimming cost V 3 bases and J 8 bases, with 10 bases left between them. Written as DNA, the CDR3 is TGTGCCAGCTCACCCGGAGCGGGGGAAAAACTGTTTTTT. It is translated as CASSPGAGEKLFF.

In this sample, this clone turned up once. The chain employs TRBV6-1 and TRBJ1-6, with D tentatively TRBD1 (5 bases). Germline loops: CDR1 MNHNS, CDR2 SASEGT. This CDR3 contains 13 residues. With 7 bases removed from V and 10 bases from J, the gap between germline ends came to 14 bases. DNA for the CDR3: TGTGCCAGCAAAGGGACGGACTGGTCACCCCTCCACTTT. Its protein product is CASKGTDWSPLHF.

The chain uses TRBV27 and TRBJ2-5; D remains ambiguous. The CDR3 spans 11 residues. Trimming pared 2 bases from V and 4 bases from J, leaving 2 bases between. Germline V gives CDR1 MNHEY, CDR2 SMNVEV (reference sequence). CDR3 in amino acids: CASSLGETQYF. The CDR3 bases are TGTGCCAGCAGTTTAGGAGAGACCCAGTACTTC.

V usage is TRBV5-4 and J usage is TRBJ1-2, with a possible D match to TRBD1 (6 bases). Germline V gene data show CDR1 as SGHNT and CDR2 as YYREEE (reference sequence). CDR3 length equals 15 residues. Trimming cost V 4 bases and J 4 bases, with 17 bases left between them. CDR3 DNA sequence: TGTGCCAGCAGCCCGGACGGGGGCAGGCCCTATGGCTACACCTTC. The encoded protein is CASSPDGGRPYGYTF.

The chain couples TRBV4-3 to TRBJ2-7, with TRBD2 matching 11 bases. Germline loops: CDR1 LGHNA, CDR2 YSLEER. The junction had 7 bases not matched to a gene; V was cut back by 5 bases and J by 4 bases. This CDR3 region has 15 residues. CDR3 nucleotides: TGCGCCAGCAGCTCCAGACTAGCGGGGCCATACGAGCAGTACTTC. Translated: CASSSRLAGPYEQYF.

The V and J genes are TRBV19 and TRBJ2-2, with a possible D match to TRBD2 (5 bases). There are 11 residues in the CDR3. Germline V CDR1 and CDR2: LNHDA, SQIVND (reference sequence). The V end lost 9 bases, the J end lost 8 bases, and 10 bases lay between the germline ends. CDR3 amino acids: CASRREGELFF. CDR3 DNA sequence: TGTGCCAGCCGACGGGAAGGGGAGCTGTTTTTT.

This clone showed up just once. The chain carries TRBV16 and TRBJ1-5; D is unclear. The V and J ends lost 4 bases and 4 bases respectively, with 11 bases between them. The CDR3 runs to 14 residues. The germline V gene encodes CDR1 KGHSY and CDR2 FQNENV. CDR3 amino acids: CASSPGRGNQPQHF. CDR3 in DNA: TGTGCCAGCAGCCCCGGAAGAGGGAATCAGCCCCAGCATTTT.

This rearrangement joins TRBV6-5 to TRBJ1-5; D uncertain. In germline, CDR1 is MNHEY, CDR2 SVGAGI. The CDR3 spans 14 residues. V shed 0 bases and J shed 6 bases, with 9 bases lying between them. The CDR3 here is CASSYSMGIQPQHF. The DNA of the CDR3 is TGTGCCAGCAGTTACTCGATGGGGATTCAGCCCCAGCATTTT.

The chain has TRBV13 and TRBJ1-1; TRBD1 matches at 9 bases. Per germline, CDR1 PRHDT and CDR2 FYEKMQ (reference sequence). V lost 5 bases and J lost 2; bases outside the gene matches: 6. This CDR3 region has 15 residues. CDR3 region: CASSPGTGINTEAFF. In DNA, the CDR3 is TGTGCCAGCAGCCCGGGGACAGGGATAAACACTGAAGCTTTCTTT. Based on the CDR3 plus reference TRBV13 and TRBJ1-1, the full variable domain is AAGVIQSPRHLIKEKRETATLKCYPIPRHDTVYWYQQGPGQDPQFLISFYEKMQSDKGSIPDRFSAQQFSDYHSELNMSSLELGDSALYFCASSPGTGINTEAFFGQGTRLTVV.

This chain uses TRBV30 with TRBJ1-6; no definite D call. The V gene's germline CDR1 is GTSNPN and CDR2 SVGIG (reference sequence). V was pared by 1 base and J by 6 bases, with 4 bases between. The CDR3 is made up of 12 amino acids. The DNA for the CDR3 is TGTGCCTGGAGTGAGGGTAATTCACCCCTCCACTTT. This translates into CAWSEGNSPLHF. The entire variable domain, with the rest obtained from reference TRBV30 and TRBJ1-6, is as follows: SQTIHQWPATLVQPVGSPLSLECTVEGTSNPNLYWYRQAAGRGLQLLFYSVGIGQISSEVPQNLSASRPQDRQFILSSKKLLLSDSGFYLCAWSEGNSPLHFGNGTRLTVT.

This chain joins TRBV25-1 and TRBJ2-2; possible D gene TRBD1, 6 bases. Per germline, CDR1 MGHDK and CDR2 SYGVNS. V was clipped by 5 bases and J by 6 bases, with 7 bases between them. The CDR3 loop spans 12 amino acids. CDR3 region: CASSKGAGELFF. The CDR3 nucleotides read TGTGCCAGCAGTAAGGGGGCCGGGGAGCTGTTTTTT.

This clone has only a few counts. The CDR3 sequence is CASSYQNSLETQYF. The CDR3 DNA is TGTGCCAGCAGTTACCAAAACAGCCTGGAGACCCAGTACTTC. The V and J genes are TRBV6-5 and TRBJ2-5; unclear D gene. This CDR3 contains 14 residues. Trimming took off 2 bases at V and 5 bases at J, with 12 bases between the two ends. The germline V gene encodes CDR1 MNHEY and CDR2 SVGAGI.

The chain is built from TRBV19 and TRBJ1-1, with D tentatively TRBD1 (5 bases). There are 12 residues in the CDR3. Germline V gene sequence: CDR1 LNHDA, CDR2 SQIVND (reference sequence). Between the trimmed V and J ends, which lost 7 bases and 5 bases, there was a span of 11 bases. CDR3 amino acids: CASNTQGTEAFF. CDR3 DNA sequence: TGTGCCAGTAACACCCAGGGTACTGAAGCTTTCTTT.

This chain links TRBV28 with TRBJ2-7; 12 bases match TRBD2. CDR3 size: 14 residues. Trimming at V came to 1 base and at J to 9 bases, leaving 4 bases not matched to a gene. The germline CDR1 and CDR2 sequences are MDHEN and SYDVKM. CDR3 loop: CASSLFGLAGLQYF. CDR3 coding DNA: TGTGCCAGCAGTTTATTTGGACTAGCGGGACTGCAGTACTTC.

This clone was observed a few times. The genes are TRBV27 and TRBJ2-7, with D perhaps TRBD1 (6 bases). The CDR3 spans 16 residues. From germline, CDR1 is MNHEY and CDR2 SMNVEV (reference sequence). V lost 1 base, J lost 0 bases, and 13 bases lay in between. The CDR3 sequence: CASSLLGGPASYEQYF. CDR3 nucleotides: TGTGCCAGCAGTTTATTAGGGGGTCCCGCCTCCTACGAGCAGTACTTC.

This sequence joins TRBV19 and TRBJ1-1, with 7 bases that match TRBD1. The ends lost 4 bases at V and 5 bases at J; junction bases unmatched: 10. Germline lookup yields CDR1 LNHDA and CDR2 SQIVND (reference sequence). This CDR3 has 15 amino acids. The CDR3 nucleotides read TGTGCCAGTAGTACATCGACAGGGATCGGGACTGAAGCTTTCTTT. Its protein product is CASSTSTGIGTEAFF.

The J gene is TRBJ1-1, the V gene TRBV5-1, with a tentative D call TRBD1 (5 bases). V gave up 0 bases and J gave up 1 base, with 10 bases separating them. CDR1 and CDR2 (germline): SGHRS, YFSETQ. The CDR3 consists of 15 residues. The CDR3 loop reads CASSLEPGTNTEAFF. The DNA of the CDR3 is TGCGCCAGCAGCTTGGAGCCAGGGACGAACACTGAAGCTTTCTTT.

By share, this clone ranks as large. The V call is TRBV4-1, the J call TRBJ1-1; D possibly corresponds to TRBD1 (6 bases). The germline V gene encodes CDR1 MGHRA and CDR2 YSYEKL. The CDR3 has 14 residues. V dropped 1 base and J dropped 1 base, with 7 bases sitting between them. The CDR3 here is CASSQGQENTEAFF. The CDR3 nucleotides read TGCGCCAGCAGCCAAGGACAGGAGAACACTGAAGCTTTCTTT.

The chain is built from TRBV27 and TRBJ1-5; TRBD1 agrees at 7 bases. V lost 5 bases, J lost 3 bases, and 7 bases stayed unmatched. The CDR3 is 15 amino acids. CDR1 is MNHEY and CDR2 is SMNVEV in the germline V gene (reference sequence). CDR3 sequence: CASSPGTAFNQPQHF. CDR3 nucleotides: TGTGCCAGCAGTCCGGGGACAGCATTCAATCAGCCCCAGCATTTT.

The chain employs TRBV2 and TRBJ1-3; D may be TRBD1 (5 bases). Per germline, CDR1 SNHLY and CDR2 FYNNEI. The length of the CDR3 is 16 residues. Trimming took 4 bases from V and 4 from J, leaving 17 bases between them. CDR3 DNA: TGTGCCAGCAGTGCGAAGGGGCCCTACTCGGGAAACACCATATATTTT. Protein product: CASSAKGPYSGNTIYF.

The CDR3 sequence: CASSPGTSIGYEQYF. CDR3 nucleotide sequence: TGTGCCAGCAGCCCCGGAACTAGCATCGGGTACGAGCAGTACTTC. V is TRBV9 and J is TRBJ2-7; a weak D match, TRBD2 (6 bases). Trimming left V 4 bases short and J 4 bases short, with 18 bases between. This CDR3 comprises 15 residues. In germline, CDR1 is SGDLS, CDR2 YYNGEE. The whole variable domain, remainder taken from reference TRBV9 and TRBJ2-7, is DSGVTQTPKHLITATGQRVTLRCSPRSGDLSVYWYQQSLDQGLQFLIQYYNGEERAKGNILERFSAQQFPDLHSELNLSSLELGDSALYFCASSPGTSIGYEQYFGPGTRLTVT.

The sample holds a few counts of this clone. The chain recombines TRBV6-4 with TRBJ2-1; 12 bases align to TRBD2. Germline-derived CDR1 and CDR2 are MRHNA and SNTAGT. The V segment lost 2 bases and the J segment 7 bases; nucleotides outside the gene matches: 0. This CDR3 spans 14 amino acids. As DNA, the CDR3 is TGTGCCAGCAGTGACGGACTAGCGGGGAATGAGCAGTTCTTC. Amino acids: CASSDGLAGNEQFF.

The gene calls are TRBV19 and TRBJ1-5; 11 bases fit TRBD1. The germline gives CDR1 LNHDA, CDR2 SQIVND (reference sequence). Trimming removed 7 bases from V and 2 bases from J; junction bases left unmatched: 7. The CDR3 runs 16 residues. The CDR3 is CASKPWGQGGNQPQHF. Written as DNA, the CDR3 is TGTGCCAGTAAACCTTGGGGACAGGGGGGCAATCAGCCCCAGCATTTT.

This chain links TRBV5-1 with TRBJ2-7; perhaps TRBD1 as D (6 bases). Per the germline V gene, CDR1 is SGHRS and CDR2 is YFSETQ. This CDR3 comprises 15 residues. The ends were cut back, 1 base at V and 0 bases at J, with 11 bases in the middle. For the CDR3, the DNA is TGCGCCAGCAGCTTGCCCACAGGGAGCTCCTACGAGCAGTACTTC. It encodes CASSLPTGSSYEQYF. The full variable domain, with the rest looked up from reference TRBV5-1 and TRBJ2-7, is KAGVTQTPRYLIKTRGQQVTLSCSPISGHRSVSWYQQTPGQGLQFLFEYFSETQRNKGNFPGRFSGRQFSNSRSEMNVSTLELGDSALYLCASSLPTGSSYEQYFGPGTRLTVT.